What follows are 23 T cell receptor beta chains derived from one specimen sequenced in a study of T cell responses to AZD1222 COVID-19 vaccine. The table came from immunoSEQ multiplex PCR; TCRdb's copy has only in-frame clones and leaves some out. The sample includes almost 65,000 clones, 84% of them seen just once. Sequencing used peripheral blood, obtained on day 0 of AZD1222 vaccination. Receptors were obtained from an adult in good health.

The chain couples TRBV7-9 to TRBJ1-6, with D maybe TRBD1 (5 bases). CDR3 length: 15 residues. The V end was cut by 3 bases, the J end by 6 bases, with 12 bases between. Germline lookup yields CDR1 SEHNR and CDR2 FQNEAQ (reference sequence). CDR3 loop: CASSFGGVLNSPLHF. The DNA of the CDR3 is TGTGCCAGCAGCTTTGGGGGGGTACTTAATTCACCCCTCCACTTT.

V is TRBV30 and J is TRBJ2-7; possible D gene TRBD1, 6 bases. Trimming shortened V by 1 base and J by 0 bases, and 10 bases separated the two germline ends. The length of the CDR3 is 14 residues. Germline V gene lookup returns CDR1 GTSNPN and CDR2 SVGIG (reference sequence). The chain's CDR3 is CAWSGTVFSYEQYF. In nucleotides, the CDR3 is TGTGCCTGGAGTGGGACAGTTTTCTCCTACGAGCAGTACTTC. Full variable domain (remainder filled in from reference TRBV30 and TRBJ2-7): SQTIHQWPATLVQPVGSPLSLECTVEGTSNPNLYWYRQAAGRGLQLLFYSVGIGQISSEVPQNLSASRPQDRQFILSSKKLLLSDSGFYLCAWSGTVFSYEQYFGPGTRLTVT.

This chain links TRBV6-2 or TRBV6-3 with TRBJ1-2; 9 bases are shared with TRBD1. J lost 2 bases, V lost 4 bases, and 2 bases had no gene match. In germline, CDR1 is MNHEY, CDR2 SVGEGT. There are 14 residues in the CDR3. The CDR3 protein is CASSLGTGNYGYTF. Written as DNA, the CDR3 is TGTGCCAGCAGTTTGGGGACAGGGAACTATGGCTACACCTTC.

This clone was counted a few times. CDR3 in amino acids: CASSGGVNQPQHF. CDR3 in DNA: TGTGCCAGTAGCGGGGGAGTCAATCAGCCCCAGCATTTT. This chain links TRBV19 with TRBJ1-5; the D gene is possibly TRBD1 (5 bases). The CDR3 is 13 residues long. The V gene lost 6 bases and the J gene lost 3 bases, with 9 bases spanning the gap. Looked up from germline, CDR1 is LNHDA and CDR2 is SQIVND (reference sequence).

The genes are TRBV3-1 (or the pseudogene TRBV3-2) and TRBJ2-6, with unresolved D. The CDR3 is made up of 15 amino acids. Between the trimmed V and J ends, which lost 1 base and 3 bases, there was a span of 7 bases. Per the germline V gene, CDR1 is LGHDT and CDR2 is YNNKEL (reference sequence). The DNA for the CDR3 is TGTGCCAGCAGCCAAGGAAAGGATGGGGCCAACGTCCTGACTTTC. This sequence encodes CASSQGKDGANVLTF.

This clone was seen a few times. V and J are TRBV7-9 and TRBJ1-1, with a tentative D call TRBD1 (6 bases). Trimming cost V 4 bases and J 11 bases, with 11 bases left between them. The CDR3 consists of 11 residues. The V gene's germline CDR1 is SEHNR and CDR2 FQNEAQ (reference sequence). The CDR3 coding sequence is TGTGCCAGCAGCTCTGGGGGCAGGGCTTTCTTT. As protein: CASSSGGRAFF.

The chain is built from TRBV5-1 and TRBJ2-1; D may be TRBD1 (6 bases). Germline CDR1 reads SGHRS; CDR2 reads YFSETQ. Trimming pared 0 bases from V and 11 bases from J, leaving 12 bases between. The CDR3 has 13 amino acids. The CDR3 reads CASSLAPDSKQFF. The CDR3 DNA reads as TGCGCCAGCAGCTTGGCCCCGGACAGTAAGCAGTTCTTC.

J is TRBJ2-7 and V is TRBV9; no clear D gene. The V end lost 0 bases, the J end lost 2 bases, and 9 bases lay between the germline ends. The CDR3 runs 14 residues. Germline assignment: CDR1 SGDLS and CDR2 YYNGEE. CDR3 bases: TGTGCCAGCAGCGTAGGCTCAGGTCCCTACGAGCAGTACTTC. It translates to CASSVGSGPYEQYF.

The chain uses TRBV3-1 (or the pseudogene TRBV3-2) and TRBJ2-3; D not certain. CDR1 is LGHDT, CDR2 YNNKEL, per germline (reference sequence). CDR3 length: 16 amino acids. The ends were cut back, 1 base at V and 2 bases at J, with 13 bases in the middle. For the CDR3, the DNA is TGTGCCAGCAGCCAAGGAGTAGGGCCAAACACAGATACGCAGTATTTT. Translated, it gives CASSQGVGPNTDTQYF.

This CDR3 is CAWSPGNTEAFF. CDR3 nucleotides: TGTGCCTGGAGTCCCGGGAACACTGAAGCTTTCTTT. The rearrangement links TRBV30 to TRBJ1-1; no clear D. The germline V gene has CDR1 GTSNPN and CDR2 SVGIG (reference sequence). The CDR3 length is 12 residues. V was cut by 2 bases and J by 1 base, with 5 bases left in between.

J is TRBJ1-4 and V is TRBV7-2; D gene ambiguous. Trimming took off 1 base at V and 8 bases at J, with 11 bases between the two ends. Germline loops: CDR1 SGHTA, CDR2 FQGNSA. The CDR3 contains 14 residues. The CDR3 region is CASSLGTAGEKLFF. CDR3 nucleotides: TGTGCCAGCAGCTTAGGGACGGCGGGGGAAAAACTGTTTTTT.

The chain recombines TRBV10-3 with TRBJ2-1, with D hard to call. V was cut by 3 bases and J by 5 bases, with 11 bases left in between. Germline assignment: CDR1 ENHRY and CDR2 SYGVKD. The CDR3 extends over 14 amino acids. The CDR3, as DNA: TGTGCCATCAGTGATATCAACTCGGACAATGAGCAGTTCTTC. Amino acids: CAISDINSDNEQFF.

The V gene is TRBV5-6, the J gene TRBJ1-6; D gene uncertain. Germline values: CDR1 SGHDT, CDR2 YYEEEE. This CDR3 has 14 residues. V was trimmed by 4 bases and J by 8 bases, leaving 13 bases between them. DNA of the CDR3: TGTGCCAGCAGCCGGGAGACGAATGATTCACCCCTCCACTTT. This gives the protein CASSRETNDSPLHF.

This rearrangement joins TRBV14 to TRBJ2-5; TRBD2 aligns across 9 bases. The CDR3 runs to 16 residues. Germline V gene lookup returns CDR1 SGHDN and CDR2 FVKESK. J was trimmed by 5 bases and V by 3 bases; bases with no gene match: 10. The CDR3 nucleotides are TGTGCCAGCAGCCAGTATGTAGCGGGGGAATTGGAGACCCAGTACTTC. This translates into CASSQYVAGELETQYF.

The chain combines TRBV5-1 with TRBJ2-7; D is unresolved. Germline V lookup: CDR1 SGHRS, CDR2 YFSETQ. There are 13 residues in the CDR3. The V gene lost 3 bases and the J gene lost 5 bases, with 12 bases spanning the gap. CDR3 coding DNA: TGCGCCAGCAGCTCCGCAGGAGTGGACGAGCAGTACTTC. Its protein is CASSSAGVDEQYF.

This chain joins TRBV5-1 and TRBJ1-3; D is possibly TRBD1 (6 bases). The CDR3 has 16 amino acids. Germline V CDR1 and CDR2: SGHRS, YFSETQ. The ends were cut back, 0 bases at V and 0 bases at J, with 10 bases in the middle. Here the CDR3 reads CASSLDGGLSGNTIYF. CDR3 coding DNA: TGCGCCAGCAGCTTGGATGGGGGGCTCTCTGGAAACACCATATATTTT.

This clone was recorded a few times. J is TRBJ1-1 and V is TRBV6-5, with 9 bases aligning to TRBD1. V was pared by 0 bases and J by 10 bases, with 6 bases of the junction left unmatched. The germline gives CDR1 MNHEY, CDR2 SVGAGI. The CDR3 runs to 14 residues. The CDR3, as DNA: TGTGCCAGCAGTTACTCAGGACAGGGGTTTATAGCTTTCTTT. Its translation is CASSYSGQGFIAFF.

The rearrangement links TRBV4-2 to TRBJ2-3, with 7 nucleotides matching TRBD2. V was clipped by 4 bases and J by 2 bases; unmatched bases: 3. The CDR3 length is 14 residues. Germline CDR1 LGHNA, CDR2 YNFKEQ. CDR3 coding DNA: TGTGCCAGCAGCCCGGGACTATTCACAGATACGCAGTATTTT. Its translation is CASSPGLFTDTQYF.

This chain connects TRBV6-5 to TRBJ1-1, with D tentatively TRBD1 (5 bases). The CDR3 is made up of 14 amino acids. In germline, CDR1 is MNHEY, CDR2 SVGAGI. V lost 7 bases and J lost 4, with 16 bases in between. The CDR3 region has the DNA TGTGCCAGCAATTATGCGGGACGGGTCACTGAAGCTTTCTTT. Its protein product is CASNYAGRVTEAFF.

This chain connects TRBV5-6 to TRBJ2-3; 8 bases agree with TRBD2. CDR3 size: 15 residues. Germline assignment: CDR1 SGHDT and CDR2 YYEEEE. With V trimmed by 4 bases and J by 4 bases, 8 bases remained unmatched. CDR3 bases: TGTGCCAGCAGCACTGCGGGGGGCGCGGCAGATACGCAGTATTTT. This gives the protein CASSTAGGAADTQYF.

The J gene is TRBJ1-2, the V gene TRBV30, with 11 nucleotides matching TRBD1. Germline CDR1 and CDR2: GTSNPN and SVGIG (reference sequence). This CDR3 region has 11 residues. The trim removed 5 bases at V and 9 bases at J, leaving 2 bases unmatched. The CDR3 is CAWGQGASYTF. The CDR3 nucleotides read TGTGCCTGGGGACAGGGGGCAAGCTACACCTTC. Using reference TRBV30 and TRBJ1-2 for the parts outside the CDR3, the full variable domain is SQTIHQWPATLVQPVGSPLSLECTVEGTSNPNLYWYRQAAGRGLQLLFYSVGIGQISSEVPQNLSASRPQDRQFILSSKKLLLSDSGFYLCAWGQGASYTFGSGTRLTVV.

The chain combines TRBV29-1 with TRBJ1-4, with D unresolved. CDR1 is SQVTM, CDR2 ANQGSEA, per germline. The CDR3 covers 12 residues. In nucleotides, the CDR3 is TGCGCGGCTCGGGGTACTAATGAAAAACTGTTTTTT. Amino acids: CAARGTNEKLFF.

The CDR3 loop is CASSWTGDRAVYGYTF. The DNA of the CDR3 is TGTGCCAGCAGCTGGACAGGGGATCGTGCCGTCTATGGCTACACCTTC. This sequence joins TRBV5-5 and TRBJ1-2, with 9 positions matching TRBD1. Looked up from germline, CDR1 is SGHKS and CDR2 is YYEKEE (reference sequence). V was clipped by 3 bases and J by 4 bases; unmatched bases: 10. CDR3 length equals 16 residues.